The T cell receptor beta chain described here comes from a study of CD8 T cells in Susac syndrome. The study, taken as a whole, reports: The study recognized that its TCR sequencing and HLA analysis covered a relatively small number of individuals.

J gave up 7 bases and V 0 bases, and 10 bases lay outside the gene matches. Looked up from germline, CDR1 is MGHRA and CDR2 is YSYEKL. The CDR3 runs to 16 residues. About this clonotype itself: Its specificity is not known.

RNA, at roughly 0.45 to 1 ug, was reverse transcribed with random hexamers. Amplification of the TCR beta CDR3 was carried out by immunoSEQ multiplex PCR, which spanned a total of 54 Vbeta and 13 Jbeta segments. TCRdb used MiXCR to reprocess the immunoSEQ multiplex PCR reads, holding one entry per CDR3 protein. The sample has over 350,000 distinct CDR3 sequences; about 85% are singletons. This chain links TRBV4-1 with TRBJ2-5; TRBD2 matches 8 bases. This receptor was identified in a human donor with multiple sclerosis. Source material: CD8+ T cells from PBMCs. DNA for the CDR3: TGCGCCAGCAGCCAAGATGCGGGAGGTCTGGCGCTGACCCAGTACTTC. Translating it yields CASSQDAGGLALTQYF.